This TCR beta chain was documented in a study of blood T cell repertoires in COVID-19. Study in general: PBMCs, B-cell-depleted T cells, or T cells provided the cDNA or gDNA that made up the material.

As processed by the authors: Amplified reference gene primers provided the basis for estimating nucleated cell counts. TCRdb's copy holds only in-frame clones and misses some; the assay was immunoSEQ multiplex PCR. V and J calls and clone size are those listed in that table; D and trimming were worked out from the DNA. The data hold 200,000 to 300,000 clones, with around 90% observed a single time. This CDR3 has 15 amino acids. Germline loops: CDR1 SGHRS, CDR2 YFSETQ. The V and J ends lost 4 bases and 2 bases, in that order; junction bases with no gene match: 5. This clonotype originated in a human donor in a cohort sampled during active COVID-19. The chain links TRBV5-1 to TRBJ2-7, with TRBD2 matching 11 bases. The sequencing sample was made of peripheral blood. CDR3 sequence: CASSPLAGVAYEQYF. For the CDR3, the DNA is TGCGCCAGCAGCCCACTAGCGGGAGTCGCCTACGAGCAGTACTTC.